The subject of this entry is one T cell receptor (beta chain). The sample is drawn from a study of CD8 T cells in ankylosing spondylitis. One entry per CDR3 protein results from TCRdb running MiXCR on the 5' RACE reads. The table lists 50,000 to 70,000 distinct CDR3 sequences, around 6.4% of them singletons. The V and J ends lost 2 bases and 8 bases respectively, with 7 bases between them. The CDR3 extends over 13 amino acids. Looked up from germline, CDR1 is MGHDK and CDR2 is SYGVNS. The sequenced sample consisted of synovial fluid, either unsorted or a sorted T cell fraction (not recorded which). This chain uses TRBV25-1 with TRBJ1-6; D is possibly TRBD1 (5 bases). This TCR derives from a male donor with ankylosing spondylitis. The chain's CDR3 is CASSEAGYSPLHF. In DNA form, the CDR3 reads TGTGCCAGCAGTGAAGCAGGGTATTCACCCCTCCACTTT. Full variable domain (remainder filled in from reference TRBV25-1 and TRBJ1-6): EADIYQTPRYLVIGTGKKITLECSQTMGHDKMYWYQQDPGMELHLIHYSYGVNSTEKGDLSSESTVSRIRTEHFPLTLESARPSHTSQYLCASSEAGYSPLHFGNGTRLTVT.